Below, 20 T cell receptor beta chains from the same sample are listed, as sequenced in a study of cytomegalovirus exposure and HLA in healthy donors. 13 Jbeta primers and 60 Vbeta primers were used for the PCR. Measured with immunoSEQ multiplex PCR; TCRdb has only the in-frame clones, and not every one. The data contain approximately 150,000 clones, roughly 80% of them singletons. Source material: PBMCs. All receptors come from a woman aged 25 to 39 in good health and CMV-seropositive.

The chain uses TRBV5-5 and TRBJ1-2; D uncertain. V lost 1 base and J lost 10, with 11 bases in between. Germline values: CDR1 SGHKS, CDR2 YYEKEE (reference sequence). CDR3 length equals 12 residues. The chain's CDR3 is CASSLLSEDYTF. The CDR3 DNA sequence: TGTGCCAGCAGCTTGCTTTCAGAGGACTACACCTTC.

The chain recombines TRBV30 with TRBJ1-5; D is uncertain. Germline CDR1 reads GTSNPN; CDR2 reads SVGIG (reference sequence). Trimming left V 2 bases short and J 6 bases short, with 20 bases between. This CDR3 has 16 amino acids. In nucleotides, the CDR3 is TGTGCCTGGAGTATCACACCCAGAGGGCGCGCTCAGCCCCAGCATTTT. Protein: CAWSITPRGRAQPQHF.

The DNA for the CDR3 is TGCGCCAGCAGCCGGGCAGGGGGCCAAATTAACTATGGCTACACCTTC. Its protein is CASSRAGGQINYGYTF. The chain has TRBV5-1 and TRBJ1-2; 8 nucleotides match TRBD1. CDR1 and CDR2 from the germline V gene are SGHRS and YFSETQ. V gave up 4 bases and J gave up 1 base; unmatched junction bases: 9. The CDR3 is made up of 16 amino acids.

The V gene is TRBV13, the J gene TRBJ1-2; 7 nucleotides align to TRBD1. The ends lost 3 bases at V and 3 bases at J; junction bases unmatched: 4. Germline V gene sequence: CDR1 PRHDT, CDR2 FYEKMQ (reference sequence). CDR3 size: 14 residues. This chain's CDR3 is CASSFSQGYYGYTF. Written as DNA, the CDR3 is TGTGCCAGCAGCTTCTCACAGGGGTACTATGGCTACACCTTC.

The chain uses TRBV27 and TRBJ1-5; tentative D call: TRBD1 (5 bases). The CDR3 is made up of 15 amino acids. The V and J ends lost 1 base and 7 bases respectively, with 14 bases between them. CDR1 MNHEY and CDR2 SMNVEV come from the germline V gene (reference sequence). Here the CDR3 DNA reads TGTGCCAGCAGTTTATGGTCAGCGCAGGGACAGCCCCAGCATTTT. It encodes CASSLWSAQGQPQHF.

The gene calls are TRBV5-1 and TRBJ2-3; TRBD1 matches at 9 bases. CDR1 and CDR2 from the germline V gene are SGHRS and YFSETQ. The CDR3 is made up of 15 amino acids. V lost 4 bases to trimming and J lost 2 bases; unmatched junction nucleotides: 5. The CDR3 protein is CASSPGTGYTDTQYF. CDR3 DNA: TGCGCCAGCAGCCCCGGGACAGGGTACACAGATACGCAGTATTTT.

The chain has TRBV2 and TRBJ1-1; 8 nucleotides align to TRBD1. The V segment lost 6 bases and the J segment 1 base; nucleotides outside the gene matches: 10. The germline V gene encodes CDR1 SNHLY and CDR2 FYNNEI. The length of the CDR3 is 16 residues. Written as DNA, the CDR3 is TGTGCCAGCAGACGCGGCCAGGGGGCAGAGAACACTGAAGCTTTCTTT. Translating gives CASRRGQGAENTEAFF.

The rearrangement joins TRBV19 to TRBJ1-1; 7 nucleotides match TRBD1. The CDR3 is 15 amino acids. V gave up 2 bases and J gave up 5 bases; unmatched junction bases: 8. Germline assignment: CDR1 LNHDA and CDR2 SQIVND (reference sequence). The CDR3 DNA follows: TGTGCCAGTAGTATATCGGGGCAGGGGGGAACTGAAGCTTTCTTT. This codes for CASSISGQGGTEAFF.

This clone showed up just once. This sequence joins TRBV19 and TRBJ2-1; no reliable D call. The CDR3 has 16 residues. The germline gives CDR1 LNHDA, CDR2 SQIVND (reference sequence). The V end was cut by 4 bases, the J end by 7 bases, with 20 bases between. The CDR3 region is CASSRFVAGFWNEQFF. The CDR3 region has the DNA TGTGCCAGTAGTAGGTTCGTCGCCGGTTTTTGGAATGAGCAGTTCTTC.

This clone was seen a handful of times. The chain links TRBV27 to TRBJ2-5; a possible D gene is TRBD2 (6 bases). Germline V CDR1 and CDR2: MNHEY, SMNVEV (reference sequence). This CDR3 region has 14 residues. With 4 bases removed from V and 5 bases from J, the gap between germline ends came to 14 bases. The CDR3 region is CASSSPGVAETQYF. CDR3 bases: TGTGCCAGCAGTTCCCCGGGGGTGGCGGAGACCCAGTACTTC.

The chain links TRBV10-1 to TRBJ2-7; 9 bases match TRBD1. This CDR3 spans 14 amino acids. Per germline, CDR1 WNHNN and CDR2 SYGVQD (reference sequence). Germline trimming cut 6 bases from V and 3 bases from J; bases unmatched to any gene: 6. The CDR3 protein is CASSVLGQGYEQYF. DNA for the CDR3: TGCGCCAGCAGCGTTCTGGGACAGGGCTACGAGCAGTACTTC.

The chain is built from TRBV10-3 and TRBJ1-6; TRBD1 matches 8 bases. Germline assignment: CDR1 ENHRY and CDR2 SYGVKD. The junction had 10 bases not matched to a gene; V was cut back by 10 bases and J by 11 bases. This CDR3 has 13 residues. For the CDR3, the DNA is TGTGCCACACTCGGACAGGGTTTGGCACCCCTCCACTTT. Translated: CATLGQGLAPLHF.

The chain combines TRBV27 with TRBJ2-5; 9 bases are a match to TRBD1. The DNA end lines up better with TRBJ2-7; the J call may be wrong. The CDR3 is 15 amino acids. Looked up from germline, CDR1 is MNHEY and CDR2 is SMNVEV (reference sequence). The CDR3 DNA is TGTGCCAGCAGTTTTGTCGGGACAGGGCAATACGAGCAGTACTTC. Its translation: CASSFVGTGQYEQYF.

The chain uses TRBV18 and TRBJ2-6; D remains unclear. The CDR3 has 18 amino acids. Germline CDR1 is KGHSH and CDR2 is LQKENI. With 2 bases removed from V and 0 bases from J, the gap between germline ends came to 14 bases. The CDR3 loop is CASSPSRAFRSGANVLTF. The CDR3 coding sequence is TGTGCCAGCTCACCATCACGCGCTTTCCGCTCTGGGGCCAACGTCCTGACTTTC.

This chain uses TRBV9 with TRBJ2-2; the D gene is possibly TRBD1 (5 bases). This CDR3 comprises 15 residues. Germline V gives CDR1 SGDLS, CDR2 YYNGEE. The V and J ends lost 0 bases and 5 bases respectively, with 11 bases between them. The chain's CDR3 is CASSVAGRETGELFF. In nucleotides, the CDR3 is TGTGCCAGCAGCGTAGCTGGCAGGGAAACCGGGGAGCTGTTTTTT.

This clone was detected only once. The chain couples TRBV4-1 to TRBJ2-1; D is perhaps TRBD2 (5 bases). The V and J ends lost 4 bases and 5 bases respectively, with 15 bases between them. The V gene's germline CDR1 is MGHRA and CDR2 YSYEKL. The CDR3 sequence is 15 residues long. The CDR3 DNA is TGCGCCAGCAGCCCTACCCCGGGGATAAACAATGAGCAGTTCTTC. Translation: CASSPTPGINNEQFF.

The gene calls are TRBV7-2 and TRBJ2-1; TRBD2 matches at 7 bases. The germline gives CDR1 SGHTA, CDR2 FQGNSA. The CDR3 has 15 amino acids. V gave up 4 bases and J gave up 3 bases; unmatched junction bases: 6. The CDR3 sequence: CASSSPGLSYNEQFF. The CDR3 DNA follows: TGTGCCAGCAGCTCCCCGGGACTAAGCTACAATGAGCAGTTCTTC.

The chain combines TRBV6-6 with TRBJ1-1; no firm D call. Germline V CDR1 and CDR2: MNHNY, SVGAGI (reference sequence). V lost 2 bases and J 4 bases, leaving 14 bases between the germline ends. There are 15 residues in the CDR3. CDR3 nucleotide sequence: TGTGCCAGCAGTTACGGGCCGCCTGGGAGCACTGAAGCTTTCTTT. Translation gives CASSYGPPGSTEAFF.

The chain joins TRBV7-2 to TRBJ1-4, with 8 bases lining up with TRBD1. Losses at the gene ends were 5 bases for V and 1 base for J; bases not matched to a gene: 9. CDR3 size: 17 residues. Germline V lookup: CDR1 SGHTA, CDR2 FQGNSA. The CDR3 loop is CASSPPGGPRTNEKLFF. For the CDR3, the DNA is TGTGCCAGCAGCCCACCAGGGGGCCCTCGAACTAATGAAAAACTGTTTTTT.

This sequence joins TRBV5-4 and TRBJ2-5; D not certain. The CDR3 covers 14 residues. The germline gives CDR1 SGHNT, CDR2 YYREEE (reference sequence). Trimming left V 0 bases short and J 2 bases short, with 8 bases between. The CDR3 coding sequence is TGTGCCAGCAGCTTGGCGCCACATCAAGAGACCCAGTACTTC. Protein: CASSLAPHQETQYF.